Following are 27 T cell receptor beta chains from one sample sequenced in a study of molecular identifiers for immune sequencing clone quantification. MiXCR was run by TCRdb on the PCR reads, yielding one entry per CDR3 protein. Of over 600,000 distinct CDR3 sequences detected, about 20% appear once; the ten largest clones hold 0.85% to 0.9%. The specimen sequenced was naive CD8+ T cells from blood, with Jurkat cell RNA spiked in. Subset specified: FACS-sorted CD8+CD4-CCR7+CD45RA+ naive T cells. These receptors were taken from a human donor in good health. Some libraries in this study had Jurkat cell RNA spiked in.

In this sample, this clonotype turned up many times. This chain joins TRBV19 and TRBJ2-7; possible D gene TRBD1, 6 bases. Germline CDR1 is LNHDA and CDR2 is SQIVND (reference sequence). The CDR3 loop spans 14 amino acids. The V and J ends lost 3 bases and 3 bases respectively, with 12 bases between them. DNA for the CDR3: TGTGCCAGTAGTATCAGGGGTCGGGACTACGAGCAGTACTTC. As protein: CASSIRGRDYEQYF. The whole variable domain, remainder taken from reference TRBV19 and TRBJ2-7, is DGGITQSPKYLFRKEGQNVTLSCEQNLNHDAMYWYRQDPGQGLRLIYYSQIVNDFQKGDIAEGYSVSREKKESFPLTVTSAQKNPTAFYLCASSIRGRDYEQYFGPGTRLTVT.

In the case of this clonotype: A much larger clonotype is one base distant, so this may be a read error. Written as DNA, the CDR3 is TGTGCCAGTGTGGGACTAGCGGCTTACGAGCAGTACTTC. Its protein product is CASVGLAAYEQYF. The chain recombines TRBV28 with TRBJ2-7; 11 bases match TRBD2. The germline V gene has CDR1 MDHEN and CDR2 SYDVKM. The CDR3 is 13 residues long. V gave up 9 bases and J gave up 4 bases; unmatched junction bases: 5.

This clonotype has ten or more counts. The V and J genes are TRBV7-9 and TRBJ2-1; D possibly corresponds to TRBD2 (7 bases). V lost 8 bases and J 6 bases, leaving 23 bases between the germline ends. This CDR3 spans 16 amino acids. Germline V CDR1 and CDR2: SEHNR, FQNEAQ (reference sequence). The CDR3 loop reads CASSGGAGQAANEQFF. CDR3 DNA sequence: TGTGCCAGCTCTGGGGGGGCGGGGCAGGCGGCCAATGAGCAGTTCTTC.

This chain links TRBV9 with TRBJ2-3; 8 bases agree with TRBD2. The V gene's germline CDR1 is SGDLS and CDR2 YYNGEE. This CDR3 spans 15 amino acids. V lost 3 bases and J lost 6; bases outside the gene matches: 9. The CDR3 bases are TGTGCCAGCAGCGCAAGGGGGGCGGGAGGCGATACGCAGTATTTT. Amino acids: CASSARGAGGDTQYF.

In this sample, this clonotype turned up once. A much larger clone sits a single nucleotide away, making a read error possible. CDR3: CASSKRTVNTGAFF. As DNA, the CDR3 is TGTGCCAGCAGCAAAAGGACGGTGAACACTGGAGCTTTCTTT. The gene calls are TRBV7-3 and TRBJ1-1, with unresolved D. The CDR3 is 14 residues long. Germline V gene sequence: CDR1 SGHTA, CDR2 FQGTGA. Based on the CDR3 plus reference TRBV7-3 and TRBJ1-1, the full variable domain is GAGVSQTPSNKVTEKGKYVELRCDPISGHTALYWYRQSLGQGPEFLIYFQGTGAADDSGLPNDRFFAVRPEGSVSTLKIQRTERGDSAVYLCASSKRTVNTGAFFGQGTRLTVV.

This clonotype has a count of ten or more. CDR3 nucleotide sequence: TGCGCCAGCAGCCAATCCCGGAACACTGAAGCTTTCTTT. Translation gives CASSQSRNTEAFF. The chain joins TRBV4-3 to TRBJ1-1; D call uncertain. The CDR3 runs to 13 residues. Germline V gene sequence: CDR1 LGHNA, CDR2 YSLEER. V shed 2 bases and J shed 1 base, with 5 bases lying between them.

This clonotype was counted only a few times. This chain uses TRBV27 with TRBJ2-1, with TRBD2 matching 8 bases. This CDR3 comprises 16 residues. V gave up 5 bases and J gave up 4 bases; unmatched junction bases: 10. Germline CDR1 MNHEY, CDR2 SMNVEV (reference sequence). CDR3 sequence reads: CASSPRAGVGYNEQFF. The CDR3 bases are TGTGCCAGCAGTCCCAGAGCGGGAGTCGGGTACAATGAGCAGTTCTTC.

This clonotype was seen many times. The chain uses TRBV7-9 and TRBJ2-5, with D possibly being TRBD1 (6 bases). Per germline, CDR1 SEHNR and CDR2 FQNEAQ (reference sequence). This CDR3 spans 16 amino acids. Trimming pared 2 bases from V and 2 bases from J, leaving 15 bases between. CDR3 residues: CASSLTGQPEQETQYF. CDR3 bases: TGTGCCAGCAGCTTAACTGGACAGCCGGAGCAAGAGACCCAGTACTTC.

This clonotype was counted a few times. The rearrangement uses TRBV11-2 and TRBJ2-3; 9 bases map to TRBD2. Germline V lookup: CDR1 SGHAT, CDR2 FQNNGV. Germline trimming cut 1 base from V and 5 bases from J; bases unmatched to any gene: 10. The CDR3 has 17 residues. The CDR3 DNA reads TGTGCCAGCAGCTTAGGTGCGGGAGGGGGCATTCTAGATACGCAGTATTTT. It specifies CASSLGAGGGILDTQYF.

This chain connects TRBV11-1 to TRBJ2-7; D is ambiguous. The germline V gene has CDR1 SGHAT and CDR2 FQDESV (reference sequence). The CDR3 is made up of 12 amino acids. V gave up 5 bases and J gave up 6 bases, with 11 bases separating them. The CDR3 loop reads CASSPSHCEQYF. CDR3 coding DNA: TGTGCCAGCAGCCCATCCCACTGCGAGCAGTACTTC.

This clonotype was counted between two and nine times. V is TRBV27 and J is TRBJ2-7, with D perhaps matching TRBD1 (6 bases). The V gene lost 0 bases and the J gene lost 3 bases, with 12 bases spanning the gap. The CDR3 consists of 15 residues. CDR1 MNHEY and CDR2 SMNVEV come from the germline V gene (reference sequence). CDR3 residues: CASSLSGTLYYEQYF. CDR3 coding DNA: TGTGCCAGCAGTTTATCGGGGACACTATACTACGAGCAGTACTTC.

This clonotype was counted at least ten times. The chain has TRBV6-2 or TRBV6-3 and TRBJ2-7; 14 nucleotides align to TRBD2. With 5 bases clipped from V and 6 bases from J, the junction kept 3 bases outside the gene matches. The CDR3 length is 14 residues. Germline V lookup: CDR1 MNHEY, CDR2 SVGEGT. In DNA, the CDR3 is TGTGCCAGCAGTCATGGGACTAGCGGGAGCGAGCAGTACTTC. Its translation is CASSHGTSGSEQYF.

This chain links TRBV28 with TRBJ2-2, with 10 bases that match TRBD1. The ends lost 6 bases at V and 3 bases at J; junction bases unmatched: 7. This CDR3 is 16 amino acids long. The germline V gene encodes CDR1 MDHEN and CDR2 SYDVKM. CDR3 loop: CASRTDRGSHTGELFF. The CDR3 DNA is TGTGCCAGCAGGACGGACAGGGGGTCCCACACCGGGGAGCTGTTTTTT.

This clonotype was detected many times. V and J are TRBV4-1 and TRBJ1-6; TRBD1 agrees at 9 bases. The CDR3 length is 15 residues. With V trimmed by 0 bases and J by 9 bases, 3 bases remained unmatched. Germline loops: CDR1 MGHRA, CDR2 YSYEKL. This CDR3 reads CASSQDTGGLSPLHF. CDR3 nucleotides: TGCGCCAGCAGCCAAGATACAGGGGGCCTTTCACCCCTCCACTTT.

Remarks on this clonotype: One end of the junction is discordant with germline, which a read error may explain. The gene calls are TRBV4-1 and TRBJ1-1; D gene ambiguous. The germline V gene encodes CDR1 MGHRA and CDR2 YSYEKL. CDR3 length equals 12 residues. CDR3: CASSQDGSEASF. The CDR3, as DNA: TGCGCCAGCAGCCAAGATGGTTCTGAAGCTTCCTTT.

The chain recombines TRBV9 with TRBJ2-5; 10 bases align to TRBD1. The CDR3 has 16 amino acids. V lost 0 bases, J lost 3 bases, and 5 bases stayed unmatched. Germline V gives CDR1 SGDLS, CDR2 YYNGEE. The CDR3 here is CASSVGFGTGEETQYF. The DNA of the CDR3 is TGTGCCAGCAGCGTAGGCTTCGGGACAGGGGAAGAGACCCAGTACTTC.

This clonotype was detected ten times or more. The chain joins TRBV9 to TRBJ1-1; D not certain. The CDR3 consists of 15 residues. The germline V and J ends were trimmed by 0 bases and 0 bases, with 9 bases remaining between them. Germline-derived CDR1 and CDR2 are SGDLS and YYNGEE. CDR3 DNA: TGTGCCAGCAGCGTAGATATTAGTTTGAACACTGAAGCTTTCTTT. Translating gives CASSVDISLNTEAFF.

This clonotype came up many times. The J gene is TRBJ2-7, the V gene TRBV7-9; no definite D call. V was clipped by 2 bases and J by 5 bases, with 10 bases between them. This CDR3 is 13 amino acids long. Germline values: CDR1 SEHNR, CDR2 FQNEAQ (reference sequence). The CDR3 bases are TGTGCCAGCAGCTTAAGCCCCGTCAACGAGCAGTACTTC. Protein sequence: CASSLSPVNEQYF.

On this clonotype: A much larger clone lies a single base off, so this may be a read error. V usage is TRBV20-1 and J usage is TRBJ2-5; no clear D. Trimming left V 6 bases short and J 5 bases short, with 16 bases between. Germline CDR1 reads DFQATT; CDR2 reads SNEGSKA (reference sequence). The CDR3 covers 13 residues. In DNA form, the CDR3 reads TGCAGTGCCCGAGAGCTAGTGGAGGAGACCCAGTACTTC. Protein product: CSARELVEETQYF.

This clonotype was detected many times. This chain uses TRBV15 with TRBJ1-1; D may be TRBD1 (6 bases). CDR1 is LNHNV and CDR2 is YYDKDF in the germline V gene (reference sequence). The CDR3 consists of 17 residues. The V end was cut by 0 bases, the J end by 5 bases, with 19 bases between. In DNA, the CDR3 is TGTGCCACCAGCAGAGATCTCTGGGCACAGGGTGATACTGAAGCTTTCTTT. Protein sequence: CATSRDLWAQGDTEAFF.

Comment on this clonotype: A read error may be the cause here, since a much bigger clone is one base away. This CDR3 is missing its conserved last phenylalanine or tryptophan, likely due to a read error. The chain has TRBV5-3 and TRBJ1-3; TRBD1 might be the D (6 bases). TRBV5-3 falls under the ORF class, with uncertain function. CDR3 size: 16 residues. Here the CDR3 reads CASSFTGRGIGNTIYS. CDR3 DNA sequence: TGTGCCAGCAGCTTTACAGGGAGAGGAATCGGAAACACCATATATTCT.

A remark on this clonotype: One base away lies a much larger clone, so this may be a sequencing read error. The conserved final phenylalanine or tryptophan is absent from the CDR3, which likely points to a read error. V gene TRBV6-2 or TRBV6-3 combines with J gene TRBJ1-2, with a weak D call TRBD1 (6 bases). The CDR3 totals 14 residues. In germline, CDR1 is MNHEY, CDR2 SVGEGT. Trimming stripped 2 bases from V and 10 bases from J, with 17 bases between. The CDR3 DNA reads TGTGCCAGCAGTTACGAGTCAGGGGTCGACTTCTACACCCTC. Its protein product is CASSYESGVDFYTL.

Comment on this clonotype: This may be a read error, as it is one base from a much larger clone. Here the CDR3 reads CNVELVSSGSYNEQFF. In DNA form, the CDR3 reads TGCAACGTTGAATTGGTGTCTAGCGGGAGCTACAATGAGCAGTTCTTC. The V call is TRBV29-1, the J call TRBJ2-1; 10 bases are a match to TRBD2. Germline loops: CDR1 SQVTM, CDR2 ANQGSEA. There are 16 residues in the CDR3.

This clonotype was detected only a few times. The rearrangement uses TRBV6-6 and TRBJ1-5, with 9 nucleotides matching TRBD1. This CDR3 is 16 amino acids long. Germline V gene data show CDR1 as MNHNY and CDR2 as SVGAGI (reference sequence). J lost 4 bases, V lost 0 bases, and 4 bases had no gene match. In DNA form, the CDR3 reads TGTGCCAGCAGTTACTCGGAGACAGGGGGGAATCAGCCCCAGCATTTT. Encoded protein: CASSYSETGGNQPQHF.

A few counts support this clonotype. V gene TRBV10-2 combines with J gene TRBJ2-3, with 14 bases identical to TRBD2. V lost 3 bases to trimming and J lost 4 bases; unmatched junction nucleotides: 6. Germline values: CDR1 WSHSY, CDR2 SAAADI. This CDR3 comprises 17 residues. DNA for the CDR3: TGCGCCAGCAGTGACCGACTAGCGGGGGGGCTGGCAGATACGCAGTATTTT. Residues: CASSDRLAGGLADTQYF.

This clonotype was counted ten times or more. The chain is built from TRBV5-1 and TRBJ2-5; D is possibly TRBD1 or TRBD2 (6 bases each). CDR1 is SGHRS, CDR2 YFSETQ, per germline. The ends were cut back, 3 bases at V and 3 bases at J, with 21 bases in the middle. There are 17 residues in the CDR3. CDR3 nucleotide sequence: TGCGCCAGCAGCTACCTGGGCGCGGAGGGGGGTAAAGAGACCCAGTACTTC. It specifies CASSYLGAEGGKETQYF.

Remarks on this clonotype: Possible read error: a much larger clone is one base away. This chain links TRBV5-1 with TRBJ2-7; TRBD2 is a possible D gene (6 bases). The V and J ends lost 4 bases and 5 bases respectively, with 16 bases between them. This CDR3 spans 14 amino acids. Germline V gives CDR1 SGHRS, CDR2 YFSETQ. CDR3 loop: CASSLRRGYDEQYF. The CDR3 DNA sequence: TGCGCCAGCAGCCTAAGACGGGGGTACGACGAGCAGTACTTC.